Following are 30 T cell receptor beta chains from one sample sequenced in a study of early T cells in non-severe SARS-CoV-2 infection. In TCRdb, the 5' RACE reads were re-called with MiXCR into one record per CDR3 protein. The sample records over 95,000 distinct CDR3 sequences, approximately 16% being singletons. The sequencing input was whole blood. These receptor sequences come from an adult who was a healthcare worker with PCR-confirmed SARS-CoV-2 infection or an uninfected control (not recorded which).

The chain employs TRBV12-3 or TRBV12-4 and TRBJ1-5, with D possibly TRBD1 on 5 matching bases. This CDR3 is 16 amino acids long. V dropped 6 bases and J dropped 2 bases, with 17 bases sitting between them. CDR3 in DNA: TGTGCCAGCAGCCCCCTCCGGGGCGAGGGCAATCAGCCCCAGCATTTT. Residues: CASSPLRGEGNQPQHF.

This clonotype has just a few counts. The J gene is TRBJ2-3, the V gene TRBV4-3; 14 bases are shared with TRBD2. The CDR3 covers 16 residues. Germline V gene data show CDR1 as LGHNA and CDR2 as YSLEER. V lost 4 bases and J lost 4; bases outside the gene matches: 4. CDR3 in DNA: TGCGCCAGCAGCCCCGGGACTAGCGGGAGCCCAGATACGCAGTATTTT. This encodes CASSPGTSGSPDTQYF.

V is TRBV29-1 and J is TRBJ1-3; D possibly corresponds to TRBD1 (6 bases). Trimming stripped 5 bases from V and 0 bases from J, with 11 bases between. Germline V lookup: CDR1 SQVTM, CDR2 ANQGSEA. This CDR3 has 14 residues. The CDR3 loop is CSVSQGGSGNTIYF. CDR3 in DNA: TGCAGCGTTTCACAGGGTGGCTCTGGAAACACCATATATTTT.

Here the CDR3 reads CASSSRRQGAWNEAFF. In DNA, the CDR3 is TGTGCCAGCAGTTCGCGACGACAGGGGGCATGGAATGAAGCTTTCTTT. This sequence joins TRBV12-3 or TRBV12-4 and TRBJ1-1, with 10 bases identical to TRBD1. The CDR3 spans 16 residues. The trim removed 4 bases at V and 7 bases at J, leaving 12 bases unmatched.

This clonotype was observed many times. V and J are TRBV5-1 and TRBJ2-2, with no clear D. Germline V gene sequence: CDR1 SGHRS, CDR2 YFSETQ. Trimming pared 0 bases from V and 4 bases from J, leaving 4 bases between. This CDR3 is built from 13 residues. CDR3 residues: CASSLASTGELFF. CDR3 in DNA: TGCGCCAGCAGCTTGGCGAGCACCGGGGAGCTGTTTTTT.

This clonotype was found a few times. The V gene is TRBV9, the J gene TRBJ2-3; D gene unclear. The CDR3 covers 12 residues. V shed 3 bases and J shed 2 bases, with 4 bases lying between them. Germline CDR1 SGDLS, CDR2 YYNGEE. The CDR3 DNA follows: TGTGCCAGCAGCGCCTTCACAGATACGCAGTATTTT. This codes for CASSAFTDTQYF.

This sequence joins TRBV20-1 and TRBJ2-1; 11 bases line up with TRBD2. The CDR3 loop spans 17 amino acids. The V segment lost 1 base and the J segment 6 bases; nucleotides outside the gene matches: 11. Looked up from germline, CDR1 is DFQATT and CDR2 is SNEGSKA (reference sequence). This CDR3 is CSARVSGRAPSLNEQFF. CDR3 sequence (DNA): TGCAGTGCTAGAGTTAGCGGGAGGGCCCCTTCCCTCAATGAGCAGTTCTTC.

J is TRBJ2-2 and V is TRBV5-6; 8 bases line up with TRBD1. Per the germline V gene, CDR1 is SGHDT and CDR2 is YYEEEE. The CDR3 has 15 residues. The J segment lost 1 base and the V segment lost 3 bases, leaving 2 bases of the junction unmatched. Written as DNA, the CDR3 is TGTGCCAGCAGCTATGGGACAGGGAACACCGGGGAGCTGTTTTTT. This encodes CASSYGTGNTGELFF.

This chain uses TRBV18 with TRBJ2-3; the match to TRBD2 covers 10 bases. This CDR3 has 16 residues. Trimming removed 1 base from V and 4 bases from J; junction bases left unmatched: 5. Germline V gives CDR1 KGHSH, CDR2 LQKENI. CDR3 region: CASSPRGSGRSDTQYF. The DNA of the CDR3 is TGTGCCAGCTCACCACGGGGTAGCGGGAGGTCAGATACGCAGTATTTT.

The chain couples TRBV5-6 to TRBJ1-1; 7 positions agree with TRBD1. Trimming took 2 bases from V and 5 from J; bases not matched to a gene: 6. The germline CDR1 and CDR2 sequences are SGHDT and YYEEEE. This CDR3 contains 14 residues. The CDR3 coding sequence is TGTGCCAGCAGCTTAACAGGGGCTATGACTGAAGCTTTCTTT. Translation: CASSLTGAMTEAFF.

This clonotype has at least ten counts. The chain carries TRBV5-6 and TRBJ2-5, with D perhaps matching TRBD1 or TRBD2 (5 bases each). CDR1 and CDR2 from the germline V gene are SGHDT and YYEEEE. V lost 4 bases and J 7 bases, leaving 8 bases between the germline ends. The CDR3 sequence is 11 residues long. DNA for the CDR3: TGTGCCAGCAGCCCGAGGGGGACCCAGTACTTC. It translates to CASSPRGTQYF.

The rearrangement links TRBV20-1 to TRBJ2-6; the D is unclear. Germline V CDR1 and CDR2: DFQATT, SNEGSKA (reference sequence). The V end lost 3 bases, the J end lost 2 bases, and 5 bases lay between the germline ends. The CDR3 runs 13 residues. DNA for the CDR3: TGCAGTGCTAGGATGGCTGGGGCCAACGTCCTGACTTTC. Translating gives CSARMAGANVLTF.

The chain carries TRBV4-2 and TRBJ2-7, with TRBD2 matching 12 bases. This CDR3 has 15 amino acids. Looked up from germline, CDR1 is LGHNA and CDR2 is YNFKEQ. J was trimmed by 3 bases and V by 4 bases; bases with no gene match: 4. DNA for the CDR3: TGTGCCAGCAGCCCCACTAGCGGGGGGATCTACGAGCAGTACTTC. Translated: CASSPTSGGIYEQYF.

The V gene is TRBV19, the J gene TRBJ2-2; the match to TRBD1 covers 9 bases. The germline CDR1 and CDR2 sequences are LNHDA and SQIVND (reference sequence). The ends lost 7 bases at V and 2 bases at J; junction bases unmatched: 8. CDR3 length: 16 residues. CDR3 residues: CASIPSDRGNTGELFF. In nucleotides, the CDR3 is TGTGCCAGTATCCCATCGGACAGGGGAAACACCGGGGAGCTGTTTTTT.

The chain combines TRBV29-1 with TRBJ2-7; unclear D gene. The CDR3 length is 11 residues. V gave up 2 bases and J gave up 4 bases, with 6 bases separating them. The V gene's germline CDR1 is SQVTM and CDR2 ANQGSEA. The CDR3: CSVELGYEQYF. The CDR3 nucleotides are TGCAGCGTTGAATTGGGTTACGAGCAGTACTTC.

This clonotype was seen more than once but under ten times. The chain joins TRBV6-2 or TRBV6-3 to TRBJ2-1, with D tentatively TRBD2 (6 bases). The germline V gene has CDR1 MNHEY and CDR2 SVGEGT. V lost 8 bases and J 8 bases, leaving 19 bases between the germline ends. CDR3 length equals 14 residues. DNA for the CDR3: TGTGCCAGCGAAACCGGGACTCCTACGGATGAGCAGTTCTTC. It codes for CASETGTPTDEQFF.

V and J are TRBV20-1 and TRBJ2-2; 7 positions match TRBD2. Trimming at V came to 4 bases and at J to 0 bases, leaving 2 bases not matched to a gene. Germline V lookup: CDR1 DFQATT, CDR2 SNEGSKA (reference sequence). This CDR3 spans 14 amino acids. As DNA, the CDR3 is TGCAGTGCTAAGGCGGGAGCGAACACCGGGGAGCTGTTTTTT. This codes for CSAKAGANTGELFF.

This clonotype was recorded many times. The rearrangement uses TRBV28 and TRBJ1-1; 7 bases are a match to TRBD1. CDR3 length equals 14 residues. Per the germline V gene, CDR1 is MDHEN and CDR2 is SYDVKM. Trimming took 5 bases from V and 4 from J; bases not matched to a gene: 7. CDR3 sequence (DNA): TGTGCCAGCAGTCGAGACAGGGATCCCACTGAAGCTTTCTTT. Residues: CASSRDRDPTEAFF.

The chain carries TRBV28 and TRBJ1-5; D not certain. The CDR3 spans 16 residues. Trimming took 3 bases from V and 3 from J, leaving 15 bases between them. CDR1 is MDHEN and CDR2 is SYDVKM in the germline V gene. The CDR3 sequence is CASSFPKRGFNQPQHF. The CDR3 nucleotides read TGTGCCAGCAGTTTCCCCAAACGCGGGTTCAATCAGCCCCAGCATTTT.

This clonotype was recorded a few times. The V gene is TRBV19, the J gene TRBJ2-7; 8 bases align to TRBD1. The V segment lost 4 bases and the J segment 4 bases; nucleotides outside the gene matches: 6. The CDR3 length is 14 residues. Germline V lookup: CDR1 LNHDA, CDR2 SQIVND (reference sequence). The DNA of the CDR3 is TGTGCCAGTAGTACCGGGACAGGAACGTACGAGCAGTACTTC. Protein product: CASSTGTGTYEQYF.

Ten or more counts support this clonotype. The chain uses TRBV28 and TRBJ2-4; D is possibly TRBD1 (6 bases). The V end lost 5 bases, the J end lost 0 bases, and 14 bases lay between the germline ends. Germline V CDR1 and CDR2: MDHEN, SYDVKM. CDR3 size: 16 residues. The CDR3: CASSPGGQLAKNIQYF. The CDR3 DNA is TGTGCCAGCAGTCCTGGTGGACAGCTAGCCAAAAACATTCAGTACTTC.

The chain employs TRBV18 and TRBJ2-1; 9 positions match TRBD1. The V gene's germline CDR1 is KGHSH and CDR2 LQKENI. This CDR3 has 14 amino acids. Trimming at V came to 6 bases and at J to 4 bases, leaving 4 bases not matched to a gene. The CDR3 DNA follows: TGTGCCAGCTCCGATGGACAGGGGTACAATGAGCAGTTCTTC. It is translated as CASSDGQGYNEQFF.

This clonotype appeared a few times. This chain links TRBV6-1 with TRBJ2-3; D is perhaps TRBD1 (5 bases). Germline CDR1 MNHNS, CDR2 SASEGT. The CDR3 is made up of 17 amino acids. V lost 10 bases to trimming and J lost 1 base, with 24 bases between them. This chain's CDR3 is CATLQWPKTEGTDTQYF. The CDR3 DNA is TGTGCCACCCTCCAATGGCCTAAGACAGAAGGCACAGATACGCAGTATTTT.

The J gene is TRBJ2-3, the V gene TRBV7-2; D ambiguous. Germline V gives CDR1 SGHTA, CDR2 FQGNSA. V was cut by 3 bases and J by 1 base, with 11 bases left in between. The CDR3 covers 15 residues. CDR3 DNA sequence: TGTGCCAGCAGCTTCACTACCTCCCGCACAGATACGCAGTATTTT. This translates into CASSFTTSRTDTQYF.

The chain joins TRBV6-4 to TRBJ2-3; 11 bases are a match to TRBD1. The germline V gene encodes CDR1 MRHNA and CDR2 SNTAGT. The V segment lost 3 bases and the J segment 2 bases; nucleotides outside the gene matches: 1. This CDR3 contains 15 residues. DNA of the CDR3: TGTGCCAGCAGTGAGGGACAGGGGGACACAGATACGCAGTATTTT. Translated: CASSEGQGDTDTQYF.

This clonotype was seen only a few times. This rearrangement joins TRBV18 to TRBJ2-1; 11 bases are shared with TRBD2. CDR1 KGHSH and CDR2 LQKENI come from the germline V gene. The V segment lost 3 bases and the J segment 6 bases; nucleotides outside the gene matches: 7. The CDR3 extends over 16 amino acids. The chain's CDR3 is CASSPAGTSGVNEQFF. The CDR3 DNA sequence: TGTGCCAGCTCACCCGCCGGGACTAGCGGAGTCAATGAGCAGTTCTTC.

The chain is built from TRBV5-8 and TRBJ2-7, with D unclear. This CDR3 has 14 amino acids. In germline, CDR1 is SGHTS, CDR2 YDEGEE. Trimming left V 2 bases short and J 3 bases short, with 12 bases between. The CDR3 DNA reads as TGTGCCAGCAGCTTATTCTCAACGGACTACGAGCAGTACTTC. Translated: CASSLFSTDYEQYF.

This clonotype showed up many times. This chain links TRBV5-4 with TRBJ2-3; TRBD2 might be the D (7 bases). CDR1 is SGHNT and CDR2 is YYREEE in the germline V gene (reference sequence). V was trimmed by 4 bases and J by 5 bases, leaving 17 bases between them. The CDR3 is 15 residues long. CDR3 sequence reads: CASSRGRLAEDTQYF. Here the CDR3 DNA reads TGTGCCAGCAGCCGGGGGCGGCTAGCGGAAGATACGCAGTATTTT.

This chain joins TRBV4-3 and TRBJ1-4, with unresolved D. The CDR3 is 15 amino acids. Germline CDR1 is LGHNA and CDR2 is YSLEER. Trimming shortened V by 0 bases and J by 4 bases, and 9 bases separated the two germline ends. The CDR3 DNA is TGCGCCAGCAGCCAAGATAAGAAGGGTAATGAAAAACTGTTTTTT. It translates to CASSQDKKGNEKLFF.

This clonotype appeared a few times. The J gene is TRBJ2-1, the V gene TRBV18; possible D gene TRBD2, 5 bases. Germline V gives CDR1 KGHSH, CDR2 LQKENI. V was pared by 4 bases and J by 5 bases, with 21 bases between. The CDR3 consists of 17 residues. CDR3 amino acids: CASSRYSPDSGDNEQFF. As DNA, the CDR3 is TGTGCCAGCTCACGATACTCCCCAGATTCCGGGGACAATGAGCAGTTCTTC.